The rows below give T cell receptor beta chains drawn from one sample of a study of identical twins. Via MiXCR, TCRdb re-called the 5' RACE reads, giving one row per CDR3 protein. In the table there are approximately 890,000 distinct CDR3 sequences, around an eighth of which are singletons. These data were likewise used in another study, on yellow fever vaccine responses in identical twins.

Sequenced input: PBMCs. The receptors were sampled from a woman between 18 and 29 years old in good health. Each CDR3 is given with its conserved first and last residue. A D gene is named only where the DNA matches it firmly. Rows give clone size only sometimes, using once, few, many, or a class for an expanded clone.

>TRBV9|TRBD2|NA|TRBJ2-3
TGTGCCAGCAGCTCGGGACTAGGAGCCGATACGCAGTATTTT
CASSSGLGADTQYF
>TRBV20-1|TRBD1|NA|TRBJ1-2
TGCAGTGCTACCCCGGGACAGGGTATTGACTATGGCTACACCTTC
CSATPGQGIDYGYTF
>TRBV12-3/TRBV12-4|NA|NA|TRBJ1-1
TGTGCCAGCAGTTTAGGCGTCTTAGCTTTCTTT
CASSLGVLAFF
>TRBV2|TRBD1|few|TRBJ2-5
TGTGCCAGCAGGGACAGGGGGATCGGGGAGACCCAGTACTTC
CASRDRGIGETQYF
>TRBV5-1|NA|many|TRBJ1-1
TGCGCCAGCAGCCGGGGGACGAACACTGAAGCTTTCTTT
CASSRGTNTEAFF
>TRBV11-3|NA|few|TRBJ2-1
TGTGCCAGCAGCTTTCCGGGAATCTCCTACAATGAGCAGTTCTTC
CASSFPGISYNEQFF
>TRBV12-3/TRBV12-4|TRBD2|NA|TRBJ2-3
TGTGCCAGCAGTTCCCCCAGCGGGGGGGGCACAGATACGCAGTATTTT
CASSSPSGGGTDTQYF
>TRBV20-1|TRBD1|few|TRBJ1-1
TGCAGTGCTACAATCTCATCAGGGGGCACTGAAGCTTTCTTT
CSATISSGGTEAFF
>TRBV7-9|TRBD2|NA|TRBJ2-1
TGTGCCAGCAGCTTACCGGCGGGTAGGGAGGGCGAAAATGAGCAGTTCTTC
CASSLPAGREGENEQFF
>TRBV12-3/TRBV12-4|NA|many|TRBJ2-5
TGTGCCAGCAGTCTCTGGCCCGTCGGCGGTGTTTGGACCCAGTACTTC
CASSLWPVGGVWTQYF
>TRBV20-1|NA|NA|TRBJ2-1
TGCTGTGCTAGTAACCGGCTAGCGCGAATCTCCTACAATGAGCAGTTCTTC
CCASNRLARISYNEQFF
>TRBV20-1|TRBD1|NA|TRBJ1-5
TGCAGTGCTAGGGGCCGGGACAGGGACCAGCCCCAGCATTTT
CSARGRDRDQPQHF
>TRBV28|NA|NA|TRBJ1-2
TGTGCCAGCAGAGGGACCGAGGGAGACGCTAACTATGGCTACACCTTC
CASRGTEGDANYGYTF
>TRBV5-1|NA|few|TRBJ2-7
TGCGCCAGCAGCCATCGAGCGGACCCCTACGAGCAGTACTTC
CASSHRADPYEQYF
>TRBV9|NA|NA|TRBJ1-1
TGTGCCAGCAGCGCAGACAGTGAAGCTTTCTTT
CASSADSEAFF
>TRBV5-1|TRBD2|NA|TRBJ2-1
TGCGCCAGCAGCTTACGACTAGCGGAGGTCTACAATGAGCAGTTCTTC
CASSLRLAEVYNEQFF
>TRBV6-1|TRBD1|few|TRBJ2-3
TGTGCCAGTACCGGGACAGGGGCGAATACGCAGTATTTT
CASTGTGANTQYF
>TRBV11-3|NA|few|TRBJ2-1
TGTGCCAGCAGCTTAGGGGATTACATGGGGTACAATGAGCAGTTCTTC
CASSLGDYMGYNEQFF
>TRBV7-9|TRBD1|NA|TRBJ1-2
TGTGCCAGCAGCGAGGAGACAGGGAACTATGGCTACACCTTC
CASSEETGNYGYTF
>TRBV18|NA|NA|TRBJ1-1
TGTGCCAGCTCACCAACGACAGGCAGGGGCACTGAAGCTTTCTTT
CASSPTTGRGTEAFF
>TRBV11-3|NA|NA|TRBJ1-1
TGTGCCAGCAGCTTAGATCTTGGGGTGGGCACTGAAGCTTTCTTT
CASSLDLGVGTEAFF
>TRBV7-2|TRBD2|NA|TRBJ2-1
TGTGCCAGCAGCCTGCGGACTAGCGAGCAGTTCTTC
CASSLRTSEQFF
>TRBV12-3/TRBV12-4|NA|many|TRBJ2-2
TGTGCCAGCAGCCCTAACGAGGGAGAGACCGGGGAGCTGTTTTTT
CASSPNEGETGELFF
>TRBV12-3/TRBV12-4|NA|NA|TRBJ2-4
TGTGCCAGCAGTTTAGCAGGGTTCGGCAAAAACATTCAGTACTTC
CASSLAGFGKNIQYF
>TRBV24-1|TRBD2|few|TRBJ2-3
TGTGCCACTGGACTAGCGAGATCGGGAGATACGCAGTATTTT
CATGLARSGDTQYF
>TRBV4-1|NA|NA|TRBJ1-2
TGCGCCAGCAGCCAAGATTGGTCAGGAAACTATGGCTACACCTTC
CASSQDWSGNYGYTF
>TRBV10-3|TRBD2|many|TRBJ2-1
TGTGCCAGCGCTAGCGGGGGGGCGATAGATGAGCAGTTCTTC
CASASGGAIDEQFF
>TRBV24-1|NA|NA|TRBJ2-7
TGTGCCACCAGTGACCCTGGGAGTTCCCGCTACGAGCAGTACTTC
CATSDPGSSRYEQYF
>TRBV19|NA|few|TRBJ2-2
TGTGCCAGTAGTATCAGGGGTCGAACCGGGGAGCTGTTTTTT
CASSIRGRTGELFF
>TRBV5-1|NA|few|TRBJ1-4
TGCGCCAGCGGACCACTGGGGGGCGAGGAAAAACTGTTTTTT
CASGPLGGEEKLFF
>TRBV5-1|NA|NA|TRBJ2-6
TGCGCCAGCAGCTTGGAGGTCCCCAGTGACGTCCTGACTTTC
CASSLEVPSDVLTF
>TRBV12-3/TRBV12-4|NA|many|TRBJ1-4
TGTGCCAGCCGGCCCACAGAGGGTCTTAATGAAAAACTGTTTTTT
CASRPTEGLNEKLFF
>TRBV2|TRBD2|few|TRBJ2-1
TGTGCCAGCAGTGAGGGACTAGCGGGCCATGAGCAGTTCTTC
CASSEGLAGHEQFF
>TRBV20-1|NA|few|TRBJ1-2
TGCAGTGCTAGTGTCAGGGGCTATGGCTACACCTTC
CSASVRGYGYTF
>TRBV24-1|TRBD1|few|TRBJ1-2
TGTGCCACCAGTGACCCCAATCGACAGGGGAACTATGGCTACACCTTC
CATSDPNRQGNYGYTF
>TRBV3-1|NA|many|TRBJ2-2
TGTGCCAGCAGCCAGGGCACCGGGGAGCTGTTTTTT
CASSQGTGELFF
>TRBV12-3/TRBV12-4|TRBD1|few|TRBJ1-2
TGTGCCAGCAGGTACAGGGGGTACTATGGCTACACCTTC
CASRYRGYYGYTF
>TRBV4-2|NA|few|TRBJ2-1
TGTGCCAGCAGCCAAGCGGTAGGGTACAATCCCTACAATGAGCAGTTCTTC
CASSQAVGYNPYNEQFF
>TRBV5-6|NA|NA|TRBJ2-7
TGTGCCAGCAGCTCGGAGAGAAGCGGGTCCTACGAGCAGTACTTC
CASSSERSGSYEQYF
>TRBV13|TRBD1|many|TRBJ2-5
TGTGCCAGCAGCTTAAGACAGGGGAGGCTGGAGACCCAGTACTTC
CASSLRQGRLETQYF
>TRBV5-1|TRBD1|few|TRBJ1-6
TGCGCCAGCAGCCAAAGGGGACAGAATAATTCACCCCTCCACTTT
CASSQRGQNNSPLHF
>TRBV5-1|NA|few|TRBJ1-5
TGCGCCAGCAGCTTGGGTGGTGAATACAATCAGCCCCAGCATTTT
CASSLGGEYNQPQHF
>TRBV12-3/TRBV12-4|NA|NA|TRBJ2-1
TGTGCCAGCAGTTTTGAAGGGGAAGATTACAATGAGCAGTTCTTC
CASSFEGEDYNEQFF